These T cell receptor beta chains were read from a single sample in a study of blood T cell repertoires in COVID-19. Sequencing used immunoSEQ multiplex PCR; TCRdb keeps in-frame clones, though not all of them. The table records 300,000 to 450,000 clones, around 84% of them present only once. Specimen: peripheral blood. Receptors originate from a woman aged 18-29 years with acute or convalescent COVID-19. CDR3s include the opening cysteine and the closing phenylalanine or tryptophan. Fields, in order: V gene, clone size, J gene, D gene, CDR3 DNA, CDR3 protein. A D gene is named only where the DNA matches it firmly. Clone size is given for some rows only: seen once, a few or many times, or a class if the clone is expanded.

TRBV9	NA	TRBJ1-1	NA	TGTGCCAGCAGCGAGGGACAAGGTACTGAAGCTTTCTTT	CASSEGQGTEAFF
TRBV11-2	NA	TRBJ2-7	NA	TGTGCCAGCAGCTTGCTCCCCAACACCGGACATTCCTACGAGCAGTACTTC	CASSLLPNTGHSYEQYF
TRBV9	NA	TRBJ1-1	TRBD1	TGTGCCAGCAGCGGAGAAACAGGGGATGCTTTCTTT	CASSGETGDAFF
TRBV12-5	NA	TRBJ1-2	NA	TGTGCTAGTGGTTTGGTATTAGGGGCAGGGTATGGCTACACCTTC	CASGLVLGAGYGYTF
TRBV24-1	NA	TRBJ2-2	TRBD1	TGTGCCACCAGTGACCGGACAGGGGGCGAAACCGGGGAGCTGTTTTTT	CATSDRTGGETGELFF
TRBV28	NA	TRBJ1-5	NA	TGTGCCAGCAGGCGCAAAACAGGTCAGCCCCAGCATTTT	CASRRKTGQPQHF
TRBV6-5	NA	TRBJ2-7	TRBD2	TGTGCCAGCGACCGGGGGGGGAGCTCCTACGAGCAGTACTTC	CASDRGGSSYEQYF
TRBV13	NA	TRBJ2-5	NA	TGTGCCAGCAGCTTGGGCTCGCGGGGAAGAGGGGAGACCCAGTACTTC	CASSLGSRGRGETQYF
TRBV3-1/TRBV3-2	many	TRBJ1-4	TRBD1	TGTGCCAGCACCAAAAGACGACAGGGGAATGAAAAACTGTTTTTT	CASTKRRQGNEKLFF
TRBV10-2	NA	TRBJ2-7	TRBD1	TGCGCCAGCAGTGAGTCGGTTAACACAGGGGGCGAGCAGTACTTC	CASSESVNTGGEQYF
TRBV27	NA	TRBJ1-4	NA	TGTGCCAGCAGTCGCCTGGGAGGTGAAAAACTGTTTTTT	CASSRLGGEKLFF
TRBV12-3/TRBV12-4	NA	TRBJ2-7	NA	TGTGCCAGCAGTTTGGTTAGGGGGAGGGTGCAGTACTTC	CASSLVRGRVQYF
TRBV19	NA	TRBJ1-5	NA	TGTGCCAGTAGCTCCCCTCGGGGAAGCAATCAGCCCCAGCATTTT	CASSSPRGSNQPQHF
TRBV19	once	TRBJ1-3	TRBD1	TGTGCCAGTAGTGCCGTCCCGGGACAGGGGAACACCATATATTTT	CASSAVPGQGNTIYF
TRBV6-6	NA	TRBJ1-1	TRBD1	TGTGCCAGCAGAGGCGGGACAGGGGACACTGAAGCTTTCTTT	CASRGGTGDTEAFF
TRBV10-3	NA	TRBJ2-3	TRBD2	TGTGCCATCAGTGAGTCAATGACTAGCGGGAGGCCCCATCCAGATACGCAGTATTTT	CAISESMTSGRPHPDTQYF
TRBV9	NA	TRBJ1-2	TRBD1	TGTGCCAGCAGCGCGACACAGGGGGCGGCGGGCTACACCTTC	CASSATQGAAGYTF
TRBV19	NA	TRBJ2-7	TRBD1	TGTGCCAGTGGAAAACCGGGACAGGGAGTATACGAGCAGTACTTC	CASGKPGQGVYEQYF
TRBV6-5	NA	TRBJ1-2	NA	TGTGCCAGCACTGGCGGGGGGAGGGTCGGCTATGGCTACACCTTC	CASTGGGRVGYGYTF
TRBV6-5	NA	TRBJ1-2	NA	TGTGCCAGCAGGACAGTCCCCTATGGCTACACCTTC	CASRTVPYGYTF
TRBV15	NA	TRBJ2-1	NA	TGTGCCACCAGCGTGGACAAACAGTTCTTC	CATSVDKQFF
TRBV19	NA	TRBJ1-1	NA	TGTGCCAGTAGTGCCCCTTCGGGGGGCTACTGGGTGAACACTGAAGCTTTCTTT	CASSAPSGGYWVNTEAFF
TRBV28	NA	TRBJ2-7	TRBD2	TGTGCCAGCAGTTTCGGGGCGGGTAGCGGGATTTTCTACGAGCAGTACTTC	CASSFGAGSGIFYEQYF
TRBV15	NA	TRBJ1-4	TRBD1	TGTGCCACCAGCAGGAGACCCGGGACAGGGGATGAAAAACTGTTTTTT	CATSRRPGTGDEKLFF
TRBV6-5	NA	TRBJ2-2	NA	TGTGCCAGCGGGCCAATGGAGGGCACCGGGGAGCTGTTTTTT	CASGPMEGTGELFF
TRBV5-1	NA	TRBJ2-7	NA	TGCGCCAGCAAGGAGGGGCAGTCCTACGAGCAGTACTTC	CASKEGQSYEQYF
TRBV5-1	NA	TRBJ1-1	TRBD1	TGCGCCAGCAGCTTGGAATGGACAGGGAACACTGAAGCTTTCTTT	CASSLEWTGNTEAFF
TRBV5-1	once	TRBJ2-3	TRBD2	TGCGCCAGCAGTTACGACCCCCCTAGCGGGAGTCCCTCAGATACGCAGTATTTT	CASSYDPPSGSPSDTQYF
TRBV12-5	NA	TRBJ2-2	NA	TGTGCTAGTGGTTTGGTACAAGAACGTGACACCGGGGAGCTGTTTTTT	CASGLVQERDTGELFF
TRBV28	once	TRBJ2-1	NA	TGTGCCAGCAGTTTAATGACGGGATCCTACAATGAGCAGTTCTTC	CASSLMTGSYNEQFF
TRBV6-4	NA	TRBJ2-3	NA	TGTGCCAGCAGTGACGGGACTAGCACAGATACGCAGTATTTT	CASSDGTSTDTQYF
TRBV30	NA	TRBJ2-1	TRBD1	TGTGCCTGGACTACCGGACAGGGTCGAACTTACAATGAGCAGTTCTTC	CAWTTGQGRTYNEQFF
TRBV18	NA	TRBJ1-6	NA	TGTGCCAGCCTGGCGGGGAATAATTCACCCCTCCACTTT	CASLAGNNSPLHF
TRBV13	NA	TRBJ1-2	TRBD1	TGTGCCAGCAGCTACCTACAGGGGAACTATGGCTACACCTTC	CASSYLQGNYGYTF
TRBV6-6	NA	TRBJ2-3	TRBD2	TGTGCCACCATCTTAACTAGCGGGGGGGCCACAGATACGCAGTATTTT	CATILTSGGATDTQYF
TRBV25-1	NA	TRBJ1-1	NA	TGTGCCAGCAGTGAAGGGCAGGGCTGGGAAGCTTTCTTT	CASSEGQGWEAFF
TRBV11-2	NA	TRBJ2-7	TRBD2	TGTGCCAGCAGCTTATGGCGGGAGGGGTACGAGCAGTACTTC	CASSLWREGYEQYF
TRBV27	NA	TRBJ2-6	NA	TGTGCCAGCAGTTTTGGAGGGGCAGGGGCCAACGTCCTGACTTTC	CASSFGGAGANVLTF
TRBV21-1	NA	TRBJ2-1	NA	TGTGCCAGCAGCAGGGCTTTGTCGACCGACAATGAGCAGTTCTTC	CASSRALSTDNEQFF
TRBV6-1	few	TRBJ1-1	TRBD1	TGTGCCAGCAGTGACCGTCTAGGGGGCGGGAACACTGAAGCTTTCTTT	CASSDRLGGGNTEAFF
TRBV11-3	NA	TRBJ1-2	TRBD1	TGTGCCAGCAGCTTAATACCCGGATGGGACAGCTACTATGGCTACACCTTC	CASSLIPGWDSYYGYTF
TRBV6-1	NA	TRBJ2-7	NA	TGTGCCAGCAGTGATTGGCGGACAGATGCCTACGAGCAGTACTTC	CASSDWRTDAYEQYF
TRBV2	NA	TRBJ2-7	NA	TGTGCCAGCAGTGAGGGAGCAGGGGACTCCTACGAGCAGTACTTC	CASSEGAGDSYEQYF
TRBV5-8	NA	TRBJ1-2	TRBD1	TGTGCCAGCAGCTTGGGGACAGGGGGCATGGATGGCTACACCTTC	CASSLGTGGMDGYTF
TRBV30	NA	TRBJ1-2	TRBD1	TGTGCCTGGAGCGAGAACAGGGGTAACGGCTACACCTTC	CAWSENRGNGYTF
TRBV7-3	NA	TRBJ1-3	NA	TGTGCCAGCAGCTTAGCAGGGGCTGGAAACACCATATATTTT	CASSLAGAGNTIYF
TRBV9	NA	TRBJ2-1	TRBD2	TGTGCCAGCAGCGCCCAAGCGGGGAGCTCCTACAATGAGCAGTTCTTC	CASSAQAGSSYNEQFF
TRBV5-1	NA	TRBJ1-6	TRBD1	TGCGCCAGCGGGTCGGGACAGAGCAATTCACCCCTCCACTTT	CASGSGQSNSPLHF
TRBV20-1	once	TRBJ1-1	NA	TGCAGTGCTCGGGAGAGCACTGAAGCTTTCTTT	CSARESTEAFF
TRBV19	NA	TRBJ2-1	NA	TGTGCCAGTAGTTGGGGCGGCTCCTACAATGAGCAGTTCTTC	CASSWGGSYNEQFF
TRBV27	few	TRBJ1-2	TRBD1	TGTGCCAGCAGTCAAACGGGACAGAACTATGGCTACACCTTC	CASSQTGQNYGYTF
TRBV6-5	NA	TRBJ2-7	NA	TGTGCCAGCAGTTCCGGGAAAGAATACGAGCAGTACTTC	CASSSGKEYEQYF
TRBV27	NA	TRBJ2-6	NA	TGTGCCAGCAGACGCAAACCGGGAGATGGGGCCAACGTCCTGACTTTC	CASRRKPGDGANVLTF
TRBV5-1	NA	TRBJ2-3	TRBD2	TGCGCCAGCAGTACGAGCGGGAGGGATGATACGCAGTATTTT	CASSTSGRDDTQYF
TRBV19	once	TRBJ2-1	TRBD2	TGTGCCAGTAGAAGACTAGCGGGAGGGAGCTCCTACAATGAGCAGTTCTTC	CASRRLAGGSSYNEQFF